This T cell receptor beta chain was profiled in a study of early T cells in non-severe SARS-CoV-2 infection. Across the study: Alpha and beta chains were unpaired, from unsorted whole-blood bulk RNA.

The CDR3 runs to 15 residues. The V and J ends lost 7 bases and 6 bases, in that order; junction bases with no gene match: 9. This clonotype was seen at least ten times. Its target is unknown. One entry per CDR3 protein, called by TCRdb with MiXCR from the 5' RACE reads. Of about 38,000 distinct CDR3 sequences in the sample, 3.5% to 5% were seen once. Notes on the study in general: VDJdb-based annotation leaned toward anti-spike CD8 responses and missed private and CD4 specificities.

Source material: whole blood. V and J are TRBV12-3 or TRBV12-4 and TRBJ2-2, with 9 positions matching TRBD1. The source is an adult who was a healthcare worker with PCR-confirmed SARS-CoV-2 infection or an uninfected control (not recorded which). The CDR3 loop reads CASTAGTGTAGELFF. The CDR3 DNA reads TGTGCCAGCACCGCCGGGACAGGGACAGCCGGGGAGCTGTTTTTT.